The clone carrying this TCR beta chain was observed a single time. Antigen: not known. The sample belongs to a study of OX40 agonist ivuxolimab in advanced cancers. About the study: Patients got intravenous ivuxolimab at 0.01 to 10 mg/kg every 2 weeks.

This CDR3 has 15 residues. Germline CDR1 reads KGHSH; CDR2 reads LQKENI. V gave up 3 bases and J gave up 0 bases, with 11 bases separating them. Study-level points and caveats: Among the lowest peripheral clonal expansion occurred in 0.1-3.0 mg/kg partial responders.

Profiling relied on immunoSEQ multiplex PCR, and the TCRdb table lists in-frame clones only, not all of them. The sample holds 30,000 to 40,000 clones, approximately 90% seen once. The receptor comes from an adult with an advanced solid tumor such as melanoma, head and neck, liver or kidney cancer. The sample in question was CD4+ or CD8+ T cells sorted from blood, obtained in a trial of the OX40 agonist ivuxolimab. The chain combines TRBV18 with TRBJ1-1, with D unclear. The CDR3 loop is CASSPLAELNTEAFF. CDR3 DNA: TGTGCCAGCTCACCGTTGGCAGAATTGAACACTGAAGCTTTCTTT.